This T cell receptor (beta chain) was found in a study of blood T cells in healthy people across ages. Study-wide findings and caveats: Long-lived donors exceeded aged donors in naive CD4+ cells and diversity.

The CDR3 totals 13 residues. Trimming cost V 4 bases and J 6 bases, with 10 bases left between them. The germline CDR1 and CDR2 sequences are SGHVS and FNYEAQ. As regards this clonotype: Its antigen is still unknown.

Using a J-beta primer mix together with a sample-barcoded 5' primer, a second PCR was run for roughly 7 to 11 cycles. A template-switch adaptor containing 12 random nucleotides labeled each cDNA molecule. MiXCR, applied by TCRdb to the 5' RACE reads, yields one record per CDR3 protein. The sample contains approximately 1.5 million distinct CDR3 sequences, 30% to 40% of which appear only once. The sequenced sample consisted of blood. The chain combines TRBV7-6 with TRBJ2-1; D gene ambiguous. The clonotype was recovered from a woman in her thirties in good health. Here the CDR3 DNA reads TGTGCCAGCAGCTACCAGACAATCAATGAGCAGTTCTTC. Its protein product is CASSYQTINEQFF.